This is a list of T cell receptor beta chains from one sample in a study of PD-1 blockade in classical Hodgkin lymphoma. Profiled with immunoSEQ multiplex PCR; TCRdb holds only in-frame clones, not every one. Among about 110,000 clones listed, around 89% were seen once. The input for sequencing was peripheral blood mononuclear cells (PBMCs), taken before the second cycle of nivolumab. These receptors were collected from a human donor with classical Hodgkin lymphoma. CDR3s include the opening cysteine and the closing phenylalanine or tryptophan. A D gene is named only where the DNA matches it firmly.

v_call,j_call,d_call,cdr3_aa
TRBV28,TRBJ2-1,TRBD2,CASSTPGLSGHEQFF
TRBV2,TRBJ2-6,-,CASSLPEAGANVLTF
TRBV11-2,TRBJ2-7,TRBD2,CASSLSSSGSGSYEQYF
TRBV2,TRBJ1-2,TRBD1,CASTGQGVGYTF
TRBV28,TRBJ2-2,-,CASSPSPWSGELFF
TRBV29-1,TRBJ1-3,-,CSARGYDGNTIYF
TRBV19,TRBJ1-1,-,CASSIRGGTYDTEAFF
TRBV27,TRBJ2-7,-,CASSLSGASYEQYF
TRBV2,TRBJ1-1,-,CASSVRGLGEAFF
TRBV13,TRBJ2-1,TRBD2,CASSFWAGGNEQFF
TRBV27,TRBJ2-7,-,CASSLIGGRSYEQYF
TRBV6-1,TRBJ2-2,TRBD1,CASTPGTANTGELFF
TRBV5-1,TRBJ1-3,-,CASSLVSSGSGNTIYF
TRBV7-9,TRBJ2-7,-,CASSLGLGNFYEQYF
TRBV19,TRBJ2-3,-,CASRQRGSDTQYF